The T cell receptor beta chain under discussion was sequenced for a study of post-analysis software for immune sequencing data. Study results and caveats: The five TRBV segments detected at higher frequency in patients than in controls included TRBV5-6, TRBV5-1 and TRBV20-1.

Concerning this clonotype: Its specificity is not known.

This CDR3 is built from 14 residues. V was pared by 9 bases and J by 8 bases, with 19 bases between. Germline V gene sequence: CDR1 MDHEN, CDR2 SYDVKM. Built from TCR beta cDNA, the libraries had unique molecular identifiers in them. TCRdb redid the calling of the PCR reads with MiXCR, one entry per CDR3 protein. The repertoire holds about 680,000 distinct CDR3 sequences, with approximately 60% as singletons. The rearrangement joins TRBV28 to TRBJ1-4; tentative D call: TRBD1 (6 bases). Sequencing was done on a sample of blood. This TCR derives from a girl aged 2 to 10 with multiple sclerosis. CDR3 coding DNA: TGTGCCAGTAGCTTTCCGGACAGCCAAGAAAAACTGTTTTTT. Its translation is CASSFPDSQEKLFF.